This T cell receptor beta chain is from a study of blood T cell repertoires in COVID-19. Overall study: Donors in the United States, Italy and Spain gave samples during acute or convalescent COVID-19. T cells, B-cell-depleted T cells, or PBMCs supplied cDNA or gDNA.

Authors' processing steps: Amplification from reference gene primers served as the basis for estimated nucleated cell counts. Generated by immunoSEQ multiplex PCR, the TCRdb table keeps only in-frame clones and is missing some. V, J and clone size are those of that table, while D and trimming were read from the DNA. The data contain 100,000 to 150,000 clones, about 80% of them singletons. The sequence was collected from a human donor in a cohort sampled during active COVID-19. Source material: peripheral blood.

DNA of the CDR3: TGTGCCAGCAGGACAGGGGGCGGCGAGCAGTTCTTC. Amino acid sequence: CASRTGGGEQFF. The chain employs TRBV6-5 and TRBJ2-1; 10 nucleotides agree with TRBD1. Germline V gives CDR1 MNHEY, CDR2 SVGAGI. The CDR3 sequence is 12 residues long. V shed 6 bases and J 10 bases; nucleotides not matched to a gene: 3.